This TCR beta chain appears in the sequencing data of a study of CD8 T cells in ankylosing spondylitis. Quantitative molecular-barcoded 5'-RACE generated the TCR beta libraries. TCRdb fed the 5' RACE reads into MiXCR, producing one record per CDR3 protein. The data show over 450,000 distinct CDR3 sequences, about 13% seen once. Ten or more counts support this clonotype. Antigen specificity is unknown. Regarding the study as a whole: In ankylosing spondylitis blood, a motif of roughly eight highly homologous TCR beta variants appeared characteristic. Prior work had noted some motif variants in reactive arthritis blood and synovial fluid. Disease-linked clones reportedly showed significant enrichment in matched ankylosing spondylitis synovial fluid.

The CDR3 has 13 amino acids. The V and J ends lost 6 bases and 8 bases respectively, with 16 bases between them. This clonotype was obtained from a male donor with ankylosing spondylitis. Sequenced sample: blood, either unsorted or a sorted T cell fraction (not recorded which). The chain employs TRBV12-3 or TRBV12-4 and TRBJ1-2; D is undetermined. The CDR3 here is CASRSLLYGGYTF. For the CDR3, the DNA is TGTGCCAGCAGGAGTCTCCTTTATGGCGGCTACACCTTC.